These T cell receptor beta chains were read from a single sample in a study of blood T cell repertoires in COVID-19. Sequencing was performed with immunoSEQ multiplex PCR; in TCRdb, only in-frame clones are kept and a portion is missing. The sample carries about 260,000 clones, about 91% recorded once. The sample was PBMCs or T cells enriched from blood (not recorded which). The receptors were sampled from a woman in her 40s with acute COVID-19. Both conserved end residues are part of each CDR3. D genes are given only for firm matches. Size values are once, few and many counts, or a class for expanded clones, and some rows have none.

once	TRBJ1-1	TRBV7-3	TRBD1	TGTGCCAGCAGCGCACAACAGGGGATGAACACTGAAGCTTTCTTT	CASSAQQGMNTEAFF
-	TRBJ2-1	TRBV29-1	TRBD1	TGCAGCGCCCAACGGGACAGGGGCTACAATGAGCAGTTCTTC	CSAQRDRGYNEQFF
many	TRBJ1-2	TRBV5-1	TRBD1	TGCGCCAGCAGCTTGTCACAGGGGGCGGATGGCTACACCTTC	CASSLSQGADGYTF
-	TRBJ2-1	TRBV12-3/TRBV12-4	-	TGTGCCAGCAGCCTCCCCCCCAATGAGCAGTTCTTC	CASSLPPNEQFF
-	TRBJ2-3	TRBV28	-	TGTGCCAGCAGTGCGCATAGCACAGATACGCAGTATTTT	CASSAHSTDTQYF
-	TRBJ1-1	TRBV19	-	TGTGCCAGTAGTATAACATCCGCCCCAATCACTGAAGCTTTCTTT	CASSITSAPITEAFF
-	TRBJ1-2	TRBV9	TRBD1	TGTGCCAGCAGCGTAGGACAGGGGGTTAATGGCTACACCTTC	CASSVGQGVNGYTF
-	TRBJ2-7	TRBV27	-	TGTGCCAGCAGTCTAGTCCCAGTTTCTCCTACAGAGCAGTACTTC	CASSLVPVSPTEQYF
-	TRBJ2-2	TRBV29-1	-	TGCAGCGTTAAGGCCGGTCAGGGAAGCACCGGGGAGCTGTTTTTT	CSVKAGQGSTGELFF
-	TRBJ2-1	TRBV9	TRBD2	TGTGCCAGCAGCGCGAGCCTACAGACTAGCGGGAAGGGGTTATTCTACAATGAGCAGTTCTTC	CASSASLQTSGKGLFYNEQFF
-	TRBJ2-2	TRBV27	TRBD1	TGTGCCAGCAGTTTGTCCCGGACAGGGTTGGCCGGGGAGCTGTTTTTT	CASSLSRTGLAGELFF
once	TRBJ2-1	TRBV29-1	TRBD2	TGCAGCGTTGAAGGGGTAGCGGGAGTGAGCTACAATGAGCAGTTCTTC	CSVEGVAGVSYNEQFF
-	TRBJ2-2	TRBV19	TRBD1	TGTGCCAGTAATCAGGGACAGGGGTACACCGGGGAGCTGTTTTTT	CASNQGQGYTGELFF
-	TRBJ2-2	TRBV7-3	-	TGTGCCAGCAGCAAACTTTACGGGAACACCGGGGAGCTGTTTTTT	CASSKLYGNTGELFF
-	TRBJ1-2	TRBV21-1	-	TGTGCCAGCAGCAAAGGCCGGGCATGGAGGTACCTCTATGGCTACACCTTC	CASSKGRAWRYLYGYTF
-	TRBJ2-1	TRBV28	-	TGTGCCAGCAGCCCCTCAACGAGCGGAACCTACAATGAGCAGTTCTTC	CASSPSTSGTYNEQFF
-	TRBJ2-3	TRBV30	TRBD2	TGTGCCTGGAGTGGAATGACTAGCGGCACAGATACGCAGTATTTT	CAWSGMTSGTDTQYF
-	TRBJ2-7	TRBV24-1	TRBD1	TGTGCCACCAGTGACCCGACAGGGGGAAGCTCCTACGAGCAGTACTTC	CATSDPTGGSSYEQYF
-	TRBJ1-2	TRBV19	TRBD1	TGTGCCAGTAGTCAGAGGGACAGGGATGGCTACACCTTC	CASSQRDRDGYTF
-	TRBJ2-5	TRBV7-2	TRBD1	TGTGCCAGCAGCCGCCGGACAGGATTACAAGAGACCCAGTACTTC	CASSRRTGLQETQYF
-	TRBJ2-2	TRBV10-1	-	TGCGCCAGCAGTGAGTCTTGGGACAACCACGGGGAGCTGTTTTTT	CASSESWDNHGELFF
-	TRBJ2-3	TRBV4-1	TRBD2	TGCGCCAGCAGCCCCCTCGGGACTAGCGGGAGGAGGGGTACGCAGTATTTT	CASSPLGTSGRRGTQYF
-	TRBJ2-2	TRBV14	-	TGTGCCAGCAGCCAAGATTGGGGGGCCGGGGAGCTGTTTTTT	CASSQDWGAGELFF
-	TRBJ2-2	TRBV19	-	TGTGCCAGTACGGTCCAGCGGGACACCGGGGAGCTGTTTTTT	CASTVQRDTGELFF
-	TRBJ1-2	TRBV7-6	-	TGTGCCAGCAGCTCCGGGGATAACTATGGCTACACCTTC	CASSSGDNYGYTF
once	TRBJ1-2	TRBV9	TRBD1	TGTGCCAGCAGCGTAGTGGGTGACAGGGTTGGCTACACCTTC	CASSVVGDRVGYTF
once	TRBJ2-2	TRBV30	TRBD2	TGTGCCTGGAGCCCTTTACTAGCGGCTACCGGGGAGCTGTTTTTT	CAWSPLLAATGELFF
-	TRBJ2-3	TRBV11-3	TRBD2	TGTGCCAGCAGCTTAGAGGGACTAGCGGGACATACGCAGTATTTT	CASSLEGLAGHTQYF
few	TRBJ1-5	TRBV28	TRBD1	TGTGCCAGCAGCTCACAGGGGGCGCGACGGCAGCCCCAGCATTTT	CASSSQGARRQPQHF
-	TRBJ2-1	TRBV2	-	TGTGCCAGCAAGGGGACTTCCTCCTACAATGAGCAGTTCTTC	CASKGTSSYNEQFF
-	TRBJ2-3	TRBV10-3	TRBD2	TGTGCCATCAGTGAGTCGGTACCTAGCGGGAGCTGGGATACGCAGTATTTT	CAISESVPSGSWDTQYF
-	TRBJ2-1	TRBV9	TRBD2	TGTGCCAGCTCCCCCGGACTAGCGGGGGAGAGCTCCTACAATGAGCAGTTCTTC	CASSPGLAGESSYNEQFF
-	TRBJ1-2	TRBV27	TRBD1	TGTGCCAGCAGTAGCCGGGTTGTACAGGGGGAATATGGCTACACCTTC	CASSSRVVQGEYGYTF
-	TRBJ1-4	TRBV27	-	TGTGCCAGCAGACGACAGAGTATTAATGAAAAACTGTTTTTT	CASRRQSINEKLFF
-	TRBJ2-1	TRBV7-9	-	TGTGCCAGCAGCCCCACAGTTGAGCAGTTCTTC	CASSPTVEQFF
-	TRBJ2-1	TRBV4-3	-	TGCGCCAGCAGCGTCCCCTCGGGTCCACAAGACAATGAGCAGTTCTTC	CASSVPSGPQDNEQFF
-	TRBJ1-2	TRBV19	TRBD1	TGTGCCAGTAGCTATTCGGGACAGTATGGCTACACCTTC	CASSYSGQYGYTF
-	TRBJ2-1	TRBV28	-	TGTGCCAGCAGTTTGACTACGGTACCTAATGAGCAGTTCTTC	CASSLTTVPNEQFF
-	TRBJ2-3	TRBV7-9	-	TGTGCCAGCAGCGGTGGGGCAGGGGCAGTAGATACGCAGTATTTT	CASSGGAGAVDTQYF
-	TRBJ1-6	TRBV30	-	TGTGCCTGGAGCCGGCGCGCAGCGGGGAATTCACCCCTCCACTTT	CAWSRRAAGNSPLHF
-	TRBJ2-3	TRBV18	TRBD2	TGTGCCAGCTCACCCGCCCTAGCGGTAAGCACAGATACGCAGTATTTT	CASSPALAVSTDTQYF
-	TRBJ2-1	TRBV5-1	TRBD2	TGCGCCAGCAGCTTGACCGGGCCGGGACTAGCGGGCGATTACAATGAGCAGTTCTTC	CASSLTGPGLAGDYNEQFF
-	TRBJ1-3	TRBV30	-	TGTGCCTGGAGTGTTCCCAGGGCAAAAGGAAACACCATATATTTT	CAWSVPRAKGNTIYF
-	TRBJ1-1	TRBV6-4	-	TGTGCCAGCAGTGAAAACTTCATGAACACTGAAGCTTTCTTT	CASSENFMNTEAFF
-	TRBJ2-5	TRBV2	-	TGTGCCAGCAAGGGGGGGGTTCATGAGACCCAGTACTTC	CASKGGVHETQYF
-	TRBJ1-1	TRBV24-1	-	TGTGCCACCGCCGGGAGGGGCACTGAAGCTTTCTTT	CATAGRGTEAFF
once	TRBJ1-3	TRBV30	-	TGTGCCTGGAGTCCCCCGGGACAACGAGGAAACACCATATATTTT	CAWSPPGQRGNTIYF
-	TRBJ1-4	TRBV27	-	TGTGCCAGCAGTTTAAATGCCCTGCTCAGCGGTGAAAAACTGTTTTTT	CASSLNALLSGEKLFF
-	TRBJ2-1	TRBV11-3	-	TGTGCCAGCAGCCTCCTCCATGAGCAGTTCTTC	CASSLLHEQFF
-	TRBJ2-7	TRBV3-1/TRBV3-2	TRBD2	TGTGCCAGCAGCCAAGAATGGCTAGCGGGGAACTACGAGCAGTACTTC	CASSQEWLAGNYEQYF
-	TRBJ2-1	TRBV24-1	TRBD1	TGTGCCACCAGTGAGCCGACAGGGTATGAGCAGTTCTTC	CATSEPTGYEQFF
-	TRBJ1-4	TRBV30	-	TGTGCCTGGAAGTTGATGGGACTTACTAATGAAAAACTGTTTTTT	CAWKLMGLTNEKLFF
-	TRBJ1-1	TRBV19	TRBD1	TGTGCCAGTACGGACAGGGGGCCCTATTTGAACACTGAAGCTTTCTTT	CASTDRGPYLNTEAFF
-	TRBJ2-1	TRBV27	TRBD1	TGTGCCAGCAAGAGACCGGACAGGGGTGTATGGTTCTTC	CASKRPDRGVWFF
-	TRBJ1-4	TRBV28	TRBD1	TGTGCCAGCACAAACCGGGACAGGGGAATTCGGATTAATGAAAAACTGTTTTTT	CASTNRDRGIRINEKLFF